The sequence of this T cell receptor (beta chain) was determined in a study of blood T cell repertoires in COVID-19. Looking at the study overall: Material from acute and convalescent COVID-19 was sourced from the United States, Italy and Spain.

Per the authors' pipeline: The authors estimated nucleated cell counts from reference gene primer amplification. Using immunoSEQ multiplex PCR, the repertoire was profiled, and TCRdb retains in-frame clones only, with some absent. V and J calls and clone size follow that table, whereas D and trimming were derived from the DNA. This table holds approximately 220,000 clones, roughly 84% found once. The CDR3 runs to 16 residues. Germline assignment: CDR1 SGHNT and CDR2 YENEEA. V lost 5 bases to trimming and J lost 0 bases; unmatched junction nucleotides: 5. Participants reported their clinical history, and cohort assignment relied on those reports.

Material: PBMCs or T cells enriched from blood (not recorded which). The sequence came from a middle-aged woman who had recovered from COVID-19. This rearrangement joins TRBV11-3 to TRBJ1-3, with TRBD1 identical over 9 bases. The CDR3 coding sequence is TGTGCCAGCAGCATCGGACAGGGGTACTCTGGAAACACCATATATTTT. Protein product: CASSIGQGYSGNTIYF.